This TCR beta chain is drawn from a study of CD8+ T cells in alopecia areata. Study results and caveats: Sequence data from scalp samples additionally include resident alphabeta T cells of normal skin.

As regards this clone: Its cognate antigen is unknown.

Extracted RNA was reverse transcribed, and the resulting cDNA served as sequencing template. Some clones are missing from TCRdb's copy, which holds only in-frame ones; the method was immunoSEQ multiplex PCR. The sample carries fewer than 110,000 clones, approximately 58% recorded once. V was shortened by 3 bases and J by 6 bases, with 17 bases between the two germline ends. Germline CDR1 KGHSH, CDR2 LQKENI. The length of the CDR3 is 15 residues. The TCR originated in a human donor in good health. This chain joins TRBV18 and TRBJ1-2; tentatively, D is TRBD1 (5 bases). Material: CD4+ T cells sorted from blood. The CDR3 DNA reads TGTGCCAGCTCACCTATCTCCCGAGGGGCTAATGGCTACACCTTC. Protein sequence: CASSPISRGANGYTF.